A selection of T cell receptor beta chains follows, all from one sample in a study of Graves' ophthalmopathy and Graves' hyperthyroidism. TCRdb analysed the multiplex PCR reads with MiXCR anew, one entry per CDR3 protein. The sample lists about 1.1 million distinct CDR3 sequences; about 35% were seen once. Sequencing was done on a sample of peripheral blood or thyroid tissue (not recorded which). All receptors derive from an adult man with Graves' hyperthyroidism. CDR3s include the opening cysteine and the closing phenylalanine or tryptophan. A D gene is named only where the DNA matches it firmly. The listing skips clone size in some rows; elsewhere it reads once, few, many or a size class.

V gene	J gene	clone size	D gene	CDR3 DNA	CDR3 protein
TRBV5-5	TRBJ1-5	many	-	TGTGCCAGCAGCCGTACGGACAGCCAGCCCCAGCATTTT	CASSRTDSQPQHF
TRBV5-1	TRBJ1-1	many	TRBD1	TGCGCCAGCAGAACAGGGGTCGTGAACACTGAAGCTTTCTTT	CASRTGVVNTEAFF
TRBV19	TRBJ2-6	many	-	TGTGCCAGTAGTACGGTCCTCTCTGGGGCCAACGTCCTGACTTTC	CASSTVLSGANVLTF
TRBV20-1	TRBJ2-5	many	-	TGCAGTGCTAGTGGAAGAAGAGAGACCCAGTACTTC	CSASGRRETQYF
TRBV10-3	TRBJ2-7	-	-	TGTGCCAGCAGTTACTCGAACGCTGAGCAGTACTTC	CASSYSNAEQYF
TRBV6-5	TRBJ2-7	-	-	TGTGCCAGCAGATGGGGGCTCTTCGAGCAGTACTTC	CASRWGLFEQYF
TRBV20-1	TRBJ2-2	-	-	TGCAGTGCTCAAGGACAGACATCGAACACCGGGGAGCTGTTTTTT	CSAQGQTSNTGELFF
TRBV19	TRBJ1-5	few	-	TGTGCCAGTAGTAGCGGGCACAATCAGCCCCAGCATTTT	CASSSGHNQPQHF
TRBV29-1	TRBJ1-1	-	TRBD1	TGCAGCGTTGGACAGGGGGAGACTGAAGCTTTCTTT	CSVGQGETEAFF
TRBV7-9	TRBJ2-7	-	-	TGTGCCAGCAGCTGGTGGGGCGAGGGGGCCTACGAGCAGTACTTC	CASSWWGEGAYEQYF
TRBV11-2	TRBJ1-6	-	-	TGTGCCAGCAGAGATGGCTCCTATAATTCACCCCTCCACTTT	CASRDGSYNSPLHF
TRBV7-9	TRBJ1-3	-	-	TGTGCCAGCAGCTCCCAGACCATAATCTCTGGAAACACCATATATTTT	CASSSQTIISGNTIYF